What follows describes a single T cell receptor (beta chain). The antigen remains unidentified. This sample is drawn from a study of cytomegalovirus exposure and HLA in healthy donors. Looking at the study overall: Among the 398 genotyped donors, approximately 81% were placed in the Caucasian-associated ancestry cluster. Findings of the study overall: Cytomegalovirus association was assigned to more than 150 TCR beta chains. In a later analysis, HLA-associated TCR beta chains were more clonally expanded than equally common others. Analyzed later, most CMV-associated TCR beta chains appeared HLA-restricted.

This CDR3 has 15 amino acids. The J segment lost 7 bases and the V segment lost 0 bases, leaving 5 bases of the junction unmatched. Germline CDR1 and CDR2: SEHNR and FQNEAQ (reference sequence). This PCR relied on a set of 60 Vbeta primers and 13 Jbeta primers. Here immunoSEQ multiplex PCR was the method, and the copy in TCRdb shows in-frame clones only, minus some. The sample records 140,000 to 150,000 clones, approximately 84% being singletons. This chain joins TRBV7-9 and TRBJ2-2; 7 nucleotides align to TRBD1. The clonotype was recovered from a woman aged 55-70 years in good health and CMV-seropositive. The sample taken for sequencing was PBMCs. CDR3 residues: CASSLARGGFGELFF. For the CDR3, the DNA is TGTGCCAGCAGCTTAGCGAGAGGGGGCTTCGGGGAGCTGTTTTTT.